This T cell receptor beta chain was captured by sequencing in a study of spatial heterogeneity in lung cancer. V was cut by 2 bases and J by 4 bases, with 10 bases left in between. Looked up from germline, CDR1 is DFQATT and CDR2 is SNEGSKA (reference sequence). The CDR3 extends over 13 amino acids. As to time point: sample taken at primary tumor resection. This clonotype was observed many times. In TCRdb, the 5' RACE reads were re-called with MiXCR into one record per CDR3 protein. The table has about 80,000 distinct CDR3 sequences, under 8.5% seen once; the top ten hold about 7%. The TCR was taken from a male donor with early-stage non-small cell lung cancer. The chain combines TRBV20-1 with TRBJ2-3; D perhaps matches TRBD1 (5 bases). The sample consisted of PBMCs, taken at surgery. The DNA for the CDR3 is TGCAGTGCTAGAATCCCAGGGCCAGATACGCAGTATTTT. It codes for CSARIPGPDTQYF.